This T cell receptor beta chain was captured in a study of post-analysis software for immune sequencing data. Findings and limits, study-wide: Comparison of patients with controls showed 5 or 6 TRBV segments more frequent in patients, TRBV5-6, TRBV5-1 and TRBV20-1 among them.

Germline values: CDR1 SGHDT, CDR2 YYEEEE. This CDR3 has 11 amino acids. Trimming cost V 1 base and J 5 bases, with 3 bases left between them. Comment on this clonotype: Its antigen is still unknown.

Presence of unique molecular identifiers characterized the TCR beta cDNA libraries. TCRdb reprocessed the PCR reads via MiXCR and lists one record per CDR3 protein. The sample has hundreds of thousands of distinct CDR3 sequences, approximately 60% seen once. This rearrangement joins TRBV5-6 to TRBJ1-2, with D hard to call. Sample: blood. This sequence originates from a girl aged 2-10 years with multiple sclerosis. CDR3 sequence: CASSLQYGYTF. The CDR3 coding sequence is TGTGCCAGCAGCTTGCAGTATGGCTACACCTTC.